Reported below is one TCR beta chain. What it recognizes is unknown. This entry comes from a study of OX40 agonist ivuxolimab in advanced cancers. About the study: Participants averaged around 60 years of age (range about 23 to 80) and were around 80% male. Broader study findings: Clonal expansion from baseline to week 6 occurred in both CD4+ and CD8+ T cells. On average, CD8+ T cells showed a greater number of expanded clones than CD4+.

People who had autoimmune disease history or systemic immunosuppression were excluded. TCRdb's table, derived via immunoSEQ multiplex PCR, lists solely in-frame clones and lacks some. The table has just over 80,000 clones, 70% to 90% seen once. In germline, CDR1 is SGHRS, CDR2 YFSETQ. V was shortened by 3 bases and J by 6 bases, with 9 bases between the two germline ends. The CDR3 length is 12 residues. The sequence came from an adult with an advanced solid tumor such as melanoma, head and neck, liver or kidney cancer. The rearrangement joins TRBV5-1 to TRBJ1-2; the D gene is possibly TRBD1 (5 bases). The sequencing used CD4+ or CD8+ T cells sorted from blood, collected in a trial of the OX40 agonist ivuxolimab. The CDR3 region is CASSWMGDGYTF. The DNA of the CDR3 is TGCGCCAGCAGCTGGATGGGGGATGGCTACACCTTC.